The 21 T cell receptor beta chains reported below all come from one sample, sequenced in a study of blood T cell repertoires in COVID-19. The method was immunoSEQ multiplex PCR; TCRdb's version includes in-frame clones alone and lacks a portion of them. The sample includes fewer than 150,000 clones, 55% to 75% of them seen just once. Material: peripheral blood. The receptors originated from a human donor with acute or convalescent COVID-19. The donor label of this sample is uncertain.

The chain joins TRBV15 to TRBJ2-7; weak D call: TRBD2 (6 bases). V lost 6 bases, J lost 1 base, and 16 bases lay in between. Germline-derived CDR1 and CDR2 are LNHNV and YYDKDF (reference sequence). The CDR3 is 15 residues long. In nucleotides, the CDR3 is TGTGCCACCAGAGCCGGGACTCGACCTTCCTACGAGCAGTACGTC. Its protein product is CATRAGTRPSYEQYV.

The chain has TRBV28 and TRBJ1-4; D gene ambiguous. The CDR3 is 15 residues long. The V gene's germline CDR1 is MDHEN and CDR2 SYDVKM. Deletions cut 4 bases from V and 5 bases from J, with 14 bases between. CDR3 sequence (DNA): TGTGCCAGCAGTTCCACGACCCGGGAGAATGAAAAACTGTTTTTT. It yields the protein CASSSTTRENEKLFF.

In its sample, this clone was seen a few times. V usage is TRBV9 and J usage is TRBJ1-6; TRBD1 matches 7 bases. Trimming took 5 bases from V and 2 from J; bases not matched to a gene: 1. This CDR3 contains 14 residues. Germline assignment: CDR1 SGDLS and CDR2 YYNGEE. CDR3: CASRGTAYNSPLHF. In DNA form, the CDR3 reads TGTGCCAGCAGAGGGACAGCCTATAATTCACCCCTCCACTTT.

As DNA, the CDR3 is TGTGCCAGCAGCCCGGGACTTATTGGAAACACCATATATTTT. This gives the protein CASSPGLIGNTIYF. The chain combines TRBV3-1 (or the pseudogene TRBV3-2) with TRBJ1-3, with D maybe TRBD1 (5 bases). Germline loops: CDR1 LGHDT, CDR2 YNNKEL (reference sequence). The CDR3 runs to 14 residues. V lost 4 bases to trimming and J lost 3 bases, with 10 bases between them.

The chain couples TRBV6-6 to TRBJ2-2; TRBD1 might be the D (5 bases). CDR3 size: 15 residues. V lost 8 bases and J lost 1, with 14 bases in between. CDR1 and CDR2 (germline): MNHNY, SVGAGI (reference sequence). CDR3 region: CASLKGQVNTGELFF. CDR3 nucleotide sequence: TGTGCCAGCCTCAAGGGGCAGGTGAACACCGGGGAGCTGTTTTTT.

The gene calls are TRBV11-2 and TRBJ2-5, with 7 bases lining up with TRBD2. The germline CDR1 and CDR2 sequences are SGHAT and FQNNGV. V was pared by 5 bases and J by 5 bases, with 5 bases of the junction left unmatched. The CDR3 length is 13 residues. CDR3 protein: CASSPRSGETQYF. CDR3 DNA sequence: TGTGCCAGCAGCCCCCGTAGCGGGGAGACCCAGTACTTC.

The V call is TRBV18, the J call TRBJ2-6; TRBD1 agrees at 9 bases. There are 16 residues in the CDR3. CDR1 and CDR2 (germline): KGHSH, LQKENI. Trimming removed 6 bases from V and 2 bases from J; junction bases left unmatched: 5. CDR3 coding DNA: TGTGCCAGCTCGCAACAGGGGGCGACTGGGGCCAACGTCCTGACTTTC. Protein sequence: CASSQQGATGANVLTF. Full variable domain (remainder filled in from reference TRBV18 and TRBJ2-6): NAGVMQNPRHLVRRRGQEARLRCSPMKGHSHVYWYRQLPEEGLKFMVYLQKENIIDESGMPKERFSAEFPKEGPSILRIQQVVRGDSAAYFCASSQQGATGANVLTFGAGSRLTVL.

CDR3 region: CASSSPGQGPNIQYF. For the CDR3, the DNA is TGCGCCAGCAGCAGCCCCGGACAGGGGCCAAACATTCAGTACTTC. This chain connects TRBV5-1 to TRBJ2-4, with 9 bases matching TRBD1. The germline V gene has CDR1 SGHRS and CDR2 YFSETQ. V lost 4 bases, J lost 6 bases, and 8 bases stayed unmatched. The CDR3 loop spans 15 amino acids.

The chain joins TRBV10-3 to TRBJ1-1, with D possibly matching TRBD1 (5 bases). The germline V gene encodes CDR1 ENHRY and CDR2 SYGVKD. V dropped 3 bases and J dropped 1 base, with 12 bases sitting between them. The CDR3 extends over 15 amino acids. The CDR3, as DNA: TGTGCCATCAGTGATCGGTCAGGGCCGAACACTGAAGCTTTCTTT. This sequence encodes CAISDRSGPNTEAFF.

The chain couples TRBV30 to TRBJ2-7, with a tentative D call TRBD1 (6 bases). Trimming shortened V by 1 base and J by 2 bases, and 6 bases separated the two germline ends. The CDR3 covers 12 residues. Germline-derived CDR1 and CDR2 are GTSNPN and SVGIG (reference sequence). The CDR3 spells CAWSGTAYEQYF. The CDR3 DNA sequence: TGTGCCTGGAGTGGGACAGCCTACGAGCAGTACTTC.

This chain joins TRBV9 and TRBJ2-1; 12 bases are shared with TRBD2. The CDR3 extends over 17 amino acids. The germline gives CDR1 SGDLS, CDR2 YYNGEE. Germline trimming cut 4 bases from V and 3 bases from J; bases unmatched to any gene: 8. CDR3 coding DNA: TGTGCCAGCAGCAACCGGGGACTAGCGGGCCTCTACAATGAGCAGTTCTTC. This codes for CASSNRGLAGLYNEQFF.

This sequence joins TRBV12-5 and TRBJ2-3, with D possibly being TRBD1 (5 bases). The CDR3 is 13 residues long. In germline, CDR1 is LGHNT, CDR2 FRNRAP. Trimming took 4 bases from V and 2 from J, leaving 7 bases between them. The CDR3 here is CASGWTFTDTQYF. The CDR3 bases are TGTGCTAGTGGTTGGACATTCACAGATACGCAGTATTTT. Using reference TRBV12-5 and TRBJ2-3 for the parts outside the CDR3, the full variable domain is DARVTQTPRHKVTEMGQEVTMRCQPILGHNTVFWYRQTMMQGLELLAYFRNRAPLDDSGMPKDRFSAEMPDATLATLKIQPSEPRDSAVYFCASGWTFTDTQYFGPGTRLTVL.

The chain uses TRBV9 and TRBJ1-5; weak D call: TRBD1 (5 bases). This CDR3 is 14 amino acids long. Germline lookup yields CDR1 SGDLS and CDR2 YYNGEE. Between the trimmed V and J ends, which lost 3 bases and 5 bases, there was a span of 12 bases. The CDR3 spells CASSAGTGDQPQHF. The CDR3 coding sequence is TGTGCCAGCAGCGCTGGGACGGGGGATCAGCCCCAGCATTTT.

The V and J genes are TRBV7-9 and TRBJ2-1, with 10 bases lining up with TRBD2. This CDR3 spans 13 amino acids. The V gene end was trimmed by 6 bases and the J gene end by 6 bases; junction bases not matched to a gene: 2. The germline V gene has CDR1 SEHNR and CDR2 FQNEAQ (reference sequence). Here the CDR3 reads CASRGLATNEQFF. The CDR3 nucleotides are TGTGCCAGCAGGGGACTAGCGACCAATGAGCAGTTCTTC.

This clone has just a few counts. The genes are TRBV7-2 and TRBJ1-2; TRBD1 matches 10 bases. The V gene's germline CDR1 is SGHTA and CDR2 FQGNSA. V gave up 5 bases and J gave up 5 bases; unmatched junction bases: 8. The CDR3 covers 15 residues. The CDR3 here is CASSIRTGGTYGYTF. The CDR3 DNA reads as TGTGCCAGCAGCATCCGGACAGGGGGGACGTATGGCTACACCTTC. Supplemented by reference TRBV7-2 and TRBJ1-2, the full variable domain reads GAGVSQSPSNKVTEKGKDVELRCDPISGHTALYWYRQSLGQGLEFLIYFQGNSAPDKSGLPSDRFSAERTGGSVSTLTIQRTQQEDSAVYLCASSIRTGGTYGYTFGSGTRLTVV.

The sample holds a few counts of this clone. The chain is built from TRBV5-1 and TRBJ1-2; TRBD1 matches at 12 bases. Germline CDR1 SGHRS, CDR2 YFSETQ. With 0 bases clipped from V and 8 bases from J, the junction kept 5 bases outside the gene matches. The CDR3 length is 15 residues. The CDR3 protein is CASSLGDRGLEGYTF. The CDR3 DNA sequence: TGCGCCAGCAGCTTGGGGGACAGGGGGCTAGAAGGCTACACCTTC.

The CDR3 sequence: CASSAADRRKDTQYF. The CDR3 DNA reads as TGTGCCAGCAGCGCCGCGGACAGGAGAAAAGATACGCAGTATTTT. The genes are TRBV25-1 and TRBJ2-3, with 7 bases that match TRBD1. The V gene end was trimmed by 6 bases and the J gene end by 5 bases; junction bases not matched to a gene: 11. Germline V lookup: CDR1 MGHDK, CDR2 SYGVNS. The CDR3 has 15 residues.

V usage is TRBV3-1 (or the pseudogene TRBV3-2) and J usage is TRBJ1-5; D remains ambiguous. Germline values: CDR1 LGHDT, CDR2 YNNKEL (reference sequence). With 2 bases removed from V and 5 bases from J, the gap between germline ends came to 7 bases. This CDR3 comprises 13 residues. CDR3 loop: CASSQMGDQPQHF. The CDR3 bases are TGTGCCAGCAGCCAAATGGGAGATCAGCCCCAGCATTTT.

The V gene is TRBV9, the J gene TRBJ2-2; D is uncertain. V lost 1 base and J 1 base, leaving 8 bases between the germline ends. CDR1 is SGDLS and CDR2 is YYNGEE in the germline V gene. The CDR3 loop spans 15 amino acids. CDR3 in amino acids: CASSVSSLNTGELFF. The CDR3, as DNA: TGTGCCAGCAGCGTAAGCTCCCTGAACACCGGGGAGCTGTTTTTT. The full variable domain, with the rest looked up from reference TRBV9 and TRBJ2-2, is DSGVTQTPKHLITATGQRVTLRCSPRSGDLSVYWYQQSLDQGLQFLIQYYNGEERAKGNILERFSAQQFPDLHSELNLSSLELGDSALYFCASSVSSLNTGELFFGEGSRLTVL.

The CDR3 here is CASRREAGNTIYF. The CDR3, as DNA: TGTGCCAGTCGCAGGGAGGCTGGAAACACCATATATTTT. The chain uses TRBV6-5 and TRBJ1-3; tentatively, D is TRBD1 (5 bases). This CDR3 spans 13 amino acids. V lost 9 bases to trimming and J lost 2 bases, with 11 bases between them. The germline gives CDR1 MNHEY, CDR2 SVGAGI.

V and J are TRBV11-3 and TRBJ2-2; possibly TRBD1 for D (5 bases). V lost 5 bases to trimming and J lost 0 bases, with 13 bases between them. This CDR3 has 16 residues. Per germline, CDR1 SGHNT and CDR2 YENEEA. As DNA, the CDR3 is TGTGCCAGCAGCATGGACAACACCGCGAACACCGGGGAGCTGTTTTTT. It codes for CASSMDNTANTGELFF.